These T cell receptor beta chains were read from a single sample in a study of radiotherapy plus CTLA-4 blockade in lung cancer. Only in-frame clones appear in the TCRdb table, and some are missing; sequencing was by immunoSEQ multiplex PCR. The data contain approximately 33,000 clones, around 80% of them singletons. Material: peripheral blood, obtained from a patient treated with radiotherapy plus ipilimumab. The receptors shown here come from a human donor with non-small cell lung cancer who had stable disease on radiotherapy plus ipilimumab. Both conserved end residues are part of each CDR3. A D gene is named only where the DNA matches it firmly. Some rows have no size entry. The others give once, few or many, or a class for an expanded clone.

clone_size: -; v_call: TRBV11-2; d_call: -; j_call: TRBJ1-4; cdr3_aa: CASTPSVQSLFEKLFF; cdr3_nt: TGTGCCAGCACCCCCTCGGTACAGTCCCTGTTCGAAAAACTGTTTTTT
clone_size: once; v_call: TRBV5-1; d_call: -; j_call: TRBJ1-1; cdr3_aa: CASSLGQRHTEAFF; cdr3_nt: TGCGCCAGCAGCTTGGGACAGAGGCACACTGAAGCTTTCTTT
clone_size: few; v_call: TRBV7-2; d_call: -; j_call: TRBJ1-2; cdr3_aa: CASSLVGGRYGYTF; cdr3_nt: TGTGCCAGCAGTTTAGTAGGCGGGCGCTATGGCTACACCTTC
clone_size: once; v_call: TRBV4-2; d_call: -; j_call: TRBJ1-1; cdr3_aa: CASSHPRQALNTEAFF; cdr3_nt: TGTGCCAGCAGCCACCCCCGACAGGCGTTGAACACTGAAGCTTTCTTT
clone_size: few; v_call: TRBV5-4; d_call: TRBD1; j_call: TRBJ2-7; cdr3_aa: CASSLASGGSYEQYF; cdr3_nt: TGTGCCAGCAGCTTGGCCTCAGGGGGCTCCTACGAGCAGTACTTC
clone_size: few; v_call: TRBV28; d_call: -; j_call: TRBJ1-2; cdr3_aa: CASSLNAGVGDYGYTF; cdr3_nt: TGTGCCAGCAGTTTAAATGCCGGGGTGGGGGACTATGGCTACACCTTC
clone_size: -; v_call: TRBV7-2; d_call: -; j_call: TRBJ1-1; cdr3_aa: CASSLVWAAEAFF; cdr3_nt: TGTGCCAGCAGCTTAGTTTGGGCAGCGGAAGCTTTCTTT
clone_size: -; v_call: TRBV9; d_call: TRBD1; j_call: TRBJ2-7; cdr3_aa: CASSANDRGPYEQYF; cdr3_nt: TGTGCCAGCAGCGCTAACGACAGGGGACCCTACGAGCAGTACTTC
clone_size: -; v_call: TRBV19; d_call: -; j_call: TRBJ2-1; cdr3_aa: CASSPRTSKFF; cdr3_nt: TGTGCCAGTAGTCCCCGAACTTCGAAGTTCTTC
clone_size: -; v_call: TRBV25-1; d_call: TRBD1; j_call: TRBJ1-3; cdr3_aa: CASSLLTGAGNTIYF; cdr3_nt: TGTGCCAGCAGTCTACTTACAGGGGCCGGAAACACCATATATTTT
clone_size: -; v_call: TRBV27; d_call: -; j_call: TRBJ1-6; cdr3_aa: CASRFASSYNSPLHF; cdr3_nt: TGTGCCAGCAGGTTTGCGAGCTCCTATAATTCACCCCTCCACTTT
clone_size: -; v_call: TRBV5-1; d_call: -; j_call: TRBJ1-1; cdr3_aa: CASSSGVRGTEAFF; cdr3_nt: TGCGCCAGCAGCTCCGGTGTGAGGGGCACTGAAGCTTTCTTT
clone_size: few; v_call: TRBV28; d_call: -; j_call: TRBJ1-3; cdr3_aa: CASSTTGTIYF; cdr3_nt: TGTGCCAGCAGTACGACGGGCACCATATATTTT
clone_size: -; v_call: TRBV11-2; d_call: -; j_call: TRBJ2-2; cdr3_aa: CASSLVTRAGELFF; cdr3_nt: TGTGCCAGCAGCTTAGTAACCCGGGCAGGGGAGCTGTTTTTT
clone_size: -; v_call: TRBV7-2; d_call: -; j_call: TRBJ1-5; cdr3_aa: CASSAQSSNQPQHF; cdr3_nt: TGTGCCAGCAGCGCACAGTCTAGCAATCAGCCCCAGCATTTT
clone_size: -; v_call: TRBV5-1; d_call: TRBD1; j_call: TRBJ1-4; cdr3_aa: CASSLGTGDVKLFF; cdr3_nt: TGCGCCAGCAGCCTCGGGACAGGGGACGTAAAACTGTTTTTT
clone_size: -; v_call: TRBV9; d_call: -; j_call: TRBJ1-1; cdr3_aa: CASSVGGFDTEAFF; cdr3_nt: TGTGCCAGCAGCGTAGGGGGTTTCGACACTGAAGCTTTCTTT
clone_size: -; v_call: TRBV7-9; d_call: TRBD1; j_call: TRBJ1-2; cdr3_aa: CASSLQGEADGYTF; cdr3_nt: TGTGCCAGCAGCTTACAGGGGGAAGCCGATGGCTACACCTTC
clone_size: once; v_call: TRBV20-1; d_call: -; j_call: TRBJ2-1; cdr3_aa: CSATPTAEQFF; cdr3_nt: TGCAGTGCCACCCCGACAGCCGAGCAGTTCTTC
clone_size: -; v_call: TRBV6-4; d_call: -; j_call: TRBJ2-5; cdr3_aa: CASSRDSAETQYF; cdr3_nt: TGTGCCAGCAGCCGGGACTCCGCAGAGACCCAGTACTTC
clone_size: -; v_call: TRBV27; d_call: TRBD1; j_call: TRBJ1-1; cdr3_aa: CASSPGTALEAFF; cdr3_nt: TGTGCCAGCAGTCCCGGGACAGCCCTTGAAGCTTTCTTT
clone_size: -; v_call: TRBV6-1; d_call: TRBD1; j_call: TRBJ2-1; cdr3_aa: CASSEDRGTYNEQFF; cdr3_nt: TGTGCCAGCAGTGAAGACAGGGGGACCTACAATGAGCAGTTCTTC
clone_size: -; v_call: TRBV6-5; d_call: TRBD1; j_call: TRBJ1-4; cdr3_aa: CASILGTGHEKLFF; cdr3_nt: TGTGCCAGCATTCTCGGGACAGGGCATGAAAAACTGTTTTTT